This passage covers 25 T cell receptor beta chains from one sample sequenced in a study of post-analysis software for immune sequencing data. Sequencing libraries made from TCR beta cDNA carried unique molecular identifiers. From the PCR reads, TCRdb called clonotypes with MiXCR, one entry per CDR3 protein. The sample shows over 300,000 distinct CDR3 sequences, around 33% of them seen only once. Notes on the study in general: Included in a set of roughly five TRBV segments more frequent in patients than controls were TRBV5-6, TRBV5-1 and TRBV20-1.

Their recognized antigens are unknown. Sequencing used blood. All receptors derive from a girl aged 5 to 17 with multiple sclerosis.

The chain carries TRBV12-3 or TRBV12-4 and TRBJ2-5; 8 positions agree with TRBD2. The J segment lost 0 bases and the V segment lost 6 bases, leaving 15 bases of the junction unmatched. The CDR3 loop spans 18 amino acids. The CDR3 nucleotides are TGTGCCAGCAGCCTGGGGGGTTGGGTAGCGGGGTACCAAGAGACCCAGTACTTC. Translated: CASSLGGWVAGYQETQYF.

This chain links TRBV4-1 with TRBJ1-2; 7 bases are a match to TRBD1. The CDR3 contains 16 residues. Germline CDR1 MGHRA, CDR2 YSYEKL. V lost 0 bases, J lost 3 bases, and 7 bases stayed unmatched. The DNA for the CDR3 is TGCGCCAGCAGCCAAGATTGGAGAGGGGGCGACTATGGCTACACCTTC. Protein product: CASSQDWRGGDYGYTF.

The rearrangement uses TRBV12-3 or TRBV12-4 and TRBJ1-5; a possible D gene is TRBD1 (6 bases). The CDR3 spans 15 residues. The germline V and J ends were trimmed by 5 bases and 3 bases, with 14 bases remaining between them. This CDR3 reads CASSPASGANQPQHF. CDR3 sequence (DNA): TGTGCCAGCAGTCCCGCTTCGGGGGCCAATCAGCCCCAGCATTTT.

About this clonotype: One end of the junction fails to match germline, which may point to a read error. The rearrangement links TRBV4-2 to TRBJ1-5; the D gene is possibly TRBD1 (6 bases). This CDR3 spans 12 amino acids. CDR1 and CDR2 from the germline V gene are LGHNA and YNFKEQ. The CDR3, as DNA: TGTGCCGGCAGCGGAGGGGGAAGGGCCCAGCATTTT. Amino acids: CAGSGGGRAQHF.

V usage is TRBV3-1 and J usage is TRBJ2-3; weak D call: TRBD2 (5 bases). Germline loops: CDR1 LGHDT, CDR2 YNNKEL (reference sequence). V dropped 6 bases and J dropped 2 bases, with 12 bases sitting between them. This CDR3 is 14 amino acids long. Written as DNA, the CDR3 is TGTGCCAGCAGTTACGCCGGGGTCACAGATACGCAGTATTTT. The encoded protein is CASSYAGVTDTQYF.

The table lists this clonotype with a few counts. The rearrangement uses TRBV2 and TRBJ2-5; D may match TRBD1 or TRBD2 (5 bases each). Trimming removed 3 bases at V and 5 bases at J, with 19 bases between. This CDR3 comprises 16 residues. Germline values: CDR1 SNHLY, CDR2 FYNNEI. This chain's CDR3 is CASSEGTNWVGETQYF. The CDR3, as DNA: TGTGCCAGCAGTGAGGGGACGAACTGGGTGGGGGAGACCCAGTACTTC.

Only a few counts were recorded for this clonotype. This chain joins TRBV4-1 and TRBJ2-7; 9 bases fit TRBD2. Per germline, CDR1 MGHRA and CDR2 YSYEKL. The CDR3 is made up of 17 amino acids. V lost 2 bases and J lost 2; bases outside the gene matches: 10. The CDR3 DNA reads TGCGCCAGCAGCCAAATTTTAGCGGGGGTTGTAACCTACGAGCAGTACTTC. It codes for CASSQILAGVVTYEQYF.

This clonotype has more than one count but fewer than ten. This CDR3 reads CSAYRGQSNQPQHF. The CDR3 DNA sequence: TGCAGTGCGTACAGGGGGCAGTCGAATCAGCCCCAGCATTTT. V is TRBV20-1 and J is TRBJ1-5; the match to TRBD1 covers 9 bases. This CDR3 contains 14 residues. The V and J ends lost 6 bases and 4 bases, in that order; junction bases with no gene match: 7. Germline assignment: CDR1 DFQATT and CDR2 SNEGSKA (reference sequence).

This clonotype was observed a single time. The chain carries TRBV5-1 and TRBJ2-7; 7 bases line up with TRBD1. The CDR3 is made up of 14 amino acids. Unmatched junction bases numbered 8, after V lost 2 bases and J lost 6 bases. The germline V gene has CDR1 SGHRS and CDR2 YFSETQ. For the CDR3, the DNA is TGCGCCAGCAGCTTTACAGGGGAGTCGGTCGAGCAGTACTTC. Its translation: CASSFTGESVEQYF.

The chain has TRBV9 and TRBJ2-5, with 8 bases lining up with TRBD2. The V and J ends lost 0 bases and 4 bases, in that order; junction bases with no gene match: 5. Per the germline V gene, CDR1 is SGDLS and CDR2 is YYNGEE. The CDR3 has 15 amino acids. The CDR3 loop is CASSVGAGDAETQYF. The CDR3 DNA reads as TGTGCCAGCAGCGTAGGAGCGGGGGATGCAGAGACCCAGTACTTC.

This clonotype is a singleton in its sample. This chain uses TRBV27 with TRBJ2-5; 7 bases agree with TRBD1. The CDR3 runs 13 residues. Germline assignment: CDR1 MNHEY and CDR2 SMNVEV (reference sequence). Trimming cost V 5 bases and J 9 bases; bases outside gene matches: 9. The CDR3 coding sequence is TGTGCCAGCAGTCCCATGAGTGACAGGGCCCAGTACTTC. This sequence encodes CASSPMSDRAQYF.

This chain connects TRBV25-1 to TRBJ2-4; TRBD2 matches at 11 bases. V dropped 3 bases and J dropped 8; count of bases not matched to a gene: 12. The CDR3 runs to 17 residues. Germline V gene sequence: CDR1 MGHDK, CDR2 SYGVNS. The CDR3: CASSDSTSGGPRDIQYF. The DNA of the CDR3 is TGTGCCAGCAGTGACTCTACTAGCGGGGGCCCCCGTGACATTCAGTACTTC.

The chain links TRBV12-3 or TRBV12-4 to TRBJ2-7; 7 positions agree with TRBD1. CDR3 length: 14 residues. The junction had 6 bases not matched to a gene; V was cut back by 5 bases and J by 2 bases. CDR3 sequence reads: CASSRIGTAYEQYF. The CDR3 DNA sequence: TGTGCCAGCAGTCGTATCGGGACAGCCTACGAGCAGTACTTC.

This chain uses TRBV12-3 or TRBV12-4 with TRBJ2-7; D not certain. The length of the CDR3 is 12 residues. Trimming left V 6 bases short and J 7 bases short, with 13 bases between. The CDR3 coding sequence is TGTGCCAGCAGCCGCCCTTTGAGGGAGCAGTACTTC. Translating it yields CASSRPLREQYF.

V usage is TRBV20-1 and J usage is TRBJ2-1, with 7 bases fitting TRBD2. CDR1 DFQATT and CDR2 SNEGSKA come from the germline V gene (reference sequence). V trimming: 5 bases; J trimming: 15 bases; junction bases outside the gene matches: 10. The CDR3 has 11 residues. The CDR3 nucleotides are TGCAGTGCTCCGGTGGGAGGGGTCCGGTTCTTC. Protein: CSAPVGGVRFF.

The chain couples TRBV6-5 to TRBJ2-5; D is perhaps TRBD1 or TRBD2 (6 bases each). This CDR3 contains 15 residues. The V gene lost 3 bases and the J gene lost 4 bases, with 15 bases spanning the gap. Germline values: CDR1 MNHEY, CDR2 SVGAGI. DNA for the CDR3: TGTGCCAGCAGTTATTCCGGCAGGGGAGGAGAGACCCAGTACTTC. As protein: CASSYSGRGGETQYF.

As regards this clonotype: Here the CDR3 omits its conserved ending phenylalanine or tryptophan, so a read error is the likely source. The V call is TRBV29-1, the J call TRBJ1-1; TRBD1 matches 7 bases. CDR3 length: 14 amino acids. The junction had 9 bases not matched to a gene; V was cut back by 7 bases and J by 1 base. Germline V gene data show CDR1 as SQVTM and CDR2 as ANQGSEA. CDR3: CSAVGAGGNTEAFS. The CDR3, as DNA: TGCAGCGCGGTTGGAGCAGGGGGGAACACTGAAGCTTTCTCT.

This clonotype was observed a handful of times. The chain carries TRBV9 and TRBJ2-7; TRBD2 matches 7 bases. This CDR3 is built from 14 residues. CDR1 is SGDLS, CDR2 YYNGEE, per germline. V trimming: 5 bases; J trimming: 2 bases; junction bases outside the gene matches: 7. The CDR3 here is CASSAGVHPYEQYF. CDR3 bases: TGTGCCAGCAGTGCGGGAGTCCACCCCTACGAGCAGTACTTC.

The sample holds a few counts of this clonotype. The chain recombines TRBV20-1 with TRBJ1-2; weak D call: TRBD1 (5 bases). The CDR3 totals 14 residues. Germline values: CDR1 DFQATT, CDR2 SNEGSKA (reference sequence). Trimming shortened V by 3 bases and J by 1 base, and 12 bases separated the two germline ends. The CDR3 DNA is TGCAGTGCTAGGCTGGGGGGGATTAACTATGGCTACACCTTC. Its translation is CSARLGGINYGYTF.

The sample holds a few counts of this clonotype. This chain joins TRBV10-3 and TRBJ1-4, with 7 bases identical to TRBD1. CDR1 and CDR2 from the germline V gene are ENHRY and SYGVKD. V was pared by 2 bases and J by 5 bases, with 5 bases of the junction left unmatched. The CDR3 sequence is 15 residues long. The CDR3, as DNA: TGTGCCATCAGTGAGGGGGGACAGTTCAATGAAAAACTGTTTTTT. Translating it yields CAISEGGQFNEKLFF.

Here the CDR3 DNA reads TGTGCCAGCAGTGAAGCCGGACTAGCGACGTACCAAGAGACCCAGTACTTC. It codes for CASSEAGLATYQETQYF. V and J are TRBV6-1 and TRBJ2-5; TRBD2 aligns across 9 bases. The CDR3 is made up of 17 amino acids. Germline V lookup: CDR1 MNHNS, CDR2 SASEGT. V gave up 0 bases and J gave up 0 bases; unmatched junction bases: 5.

V and J are TRBV27 and TRBJ2-7; 8 nucleotides align to TRBD1. CDR3 length equals 15 residues. The V segment lost 3 bases and the J segment 3 bases; nucleotides outside the gene matches: 7. Germline lookup yields CDR1 MNHEY and CDR2 SMNVEV (reference sequence). DNA of the CDR3: TGTGCCAGCAGTTTGCTACAGGGGGTTAGCTACGAGCAGTACTTC. This codes for CASSLLQGVSYEQYF.

This clonotype was seen a few times. This chain uses TRBV10-3 with TRBJ2-5, with D perhaps matching TRBD1 or TRBD2 (7 bases each). The germline V gene encodes CDR1 ENHRY and CDR2 SYGVKD. V was cut by 6 bases and J by 3 bases, with 17 bases left in between. The CDR3 has 15 amino acids. The CDR3 loop is CAISPGGLAEETQYF. CDR3 sequence (DNA): TGTGCCATCAGCCCAGGGGGGCTAGCGGAAGAGACCCAGTACTTC.

This clonotype was seen a handful of times. CDR3 DNA sequence: TGTGCCAGCAGGGCACCAGAAGGCTACGAGCAGTACTTC. Translated, it gives CASRAPEGYEQYF. J is TRBJ2-7 and V is TRBV7-8; no definite D call. Trimming shortened V by 6 bases and J by 3 bases, and 12 bases separated the two germline ends. Germline V lookup: CDR1 SGHVS, CDR2 FQNEAQ. The CDR3 length is 13 residues.

The rearrangement uses TRBV3-1 and TRBJ2-7; TRBD2 matches 8 bases. The CDR3 is made up of 16 amino acids. In germline, CDR1 is LGHDT, CDR2 YNNKEL (reference sequence). Trimming cost V 0 bases and J 4 bases; bases outside gene matches: 8. CDR3 sequence (DNA): TGTGCCAGCAGCCAAGATTCGGGGGGGCTGTCTTACGAGCAGTACTTC. Its translation is CASSQDSGGLSYEQYF.